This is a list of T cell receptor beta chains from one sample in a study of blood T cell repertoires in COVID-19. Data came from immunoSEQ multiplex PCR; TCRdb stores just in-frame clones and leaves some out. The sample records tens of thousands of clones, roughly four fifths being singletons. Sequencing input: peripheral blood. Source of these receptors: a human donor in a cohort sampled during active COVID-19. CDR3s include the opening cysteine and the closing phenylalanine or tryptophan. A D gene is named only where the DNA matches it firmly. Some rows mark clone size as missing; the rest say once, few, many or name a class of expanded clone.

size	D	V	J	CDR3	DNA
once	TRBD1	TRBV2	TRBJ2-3	CASSGSRDSTQYF	TGTGCCAGCAGTGGCAGCCGGGACAGTACGCAGTATTTT
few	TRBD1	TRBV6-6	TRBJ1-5	CASSNGQGTQPQHF	TGTGCCAGCAGCAACGGACAGGGTACTCAGCCCCAGCATTTT
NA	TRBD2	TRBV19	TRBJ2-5	CASSPQRGGAETQYF	TGTGCCAGTAGTCCCCAGCGGGGGGGCGCGGAGACCCAGTACTTC
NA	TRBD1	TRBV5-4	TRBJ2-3	CASSKSTGERTQYF	TGTGCCAGCAGCAAATCGACAGGGGAGAGGACGCAGTATTTT
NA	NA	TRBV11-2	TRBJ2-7	CASSPGPHVTYEQYF	TGTGCCAGCAGCCCCGGTCCTCATGTAACTTACGAGCAGTACTTC
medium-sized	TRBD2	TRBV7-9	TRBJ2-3	CASSPRLAGKGTDTQYF	TGTGCCAGCAGCCCCCGACTAGCGGGGAAGGGCACAGATACGCAGTATTTT
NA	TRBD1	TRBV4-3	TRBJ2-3	CASSLFPGQGGPGTDTQYF	TGCGCCAGCAGCCTCTTTCCGGGACAGGGGGGCCCGGGGACAGATACGCAGTATTTT
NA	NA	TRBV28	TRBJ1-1	CASSNGGSGTEAFF	TGTGCCAGCAGTAATGGGGGCTCGGGCACTGAAGCTTTCTTT
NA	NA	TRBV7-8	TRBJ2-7	CASSLGPGNEQYF	TGTGCCAGCAGCTTAGGGCCAGGGAACGAGCAGTACTTC
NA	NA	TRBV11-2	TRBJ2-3	CASSSAGRGTDTQYF	TGTGCCAGCAGCTCCGCGGGGCGAGGCACAGATACGCAGTATTTT
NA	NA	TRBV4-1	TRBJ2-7	CASSQEFQGLTSRGYEQYF	TGCGCCAGCAGCCAAGAATTTCAGGGGTTGACTTCTAGGGGCTACGAGCAGTACTTC
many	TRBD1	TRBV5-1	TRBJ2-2	CASSGLTGYGELFF	TGCGCCAGCAGCGGACTGACAGGGTACGGGGAGCTGTTTTTT
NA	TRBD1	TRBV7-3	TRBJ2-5	CASSFQGASGETQYF	TGTGCCAGCAGCTTCCAGGGGGCATCGGGAGAGACCCAGTACTTC
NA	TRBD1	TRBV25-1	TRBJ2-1	CASSDRRTGGSYNEQFF	TGTGCCAGCAGTGATCGCCGGACAGGCGGCTCCTACAATGAGCAGTTCTTC
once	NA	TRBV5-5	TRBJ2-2	CASSSETYPGELFF	TGTGCCAGCAGCTCGGAGACCTATCCCGGGGAGCTGTTTTTT
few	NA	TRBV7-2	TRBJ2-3	CASSLVTSPTDTQYF	TGTGCCAGCAGCTTAGTAACTAGCCCCACAGATACGCAGTATTTT
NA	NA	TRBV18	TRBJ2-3	CASSPRFTGSTDTQYF	TGTGCCAGCTCACCTCGGTTCACAGGTAGCACAGATACGCAGTATTTT
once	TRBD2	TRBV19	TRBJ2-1	CASSMIAGGYNEQFF	TGTGCCAGTAGTATGATAGCGGGGGGCTACAATGAGCAGTTCTTC
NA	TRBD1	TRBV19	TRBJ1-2	CASSKRDRGTVGYTF	TGTGCCAGTAGTAAACGGGACAGGGGAACGGTTGGCTACACCTTC
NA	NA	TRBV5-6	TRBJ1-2	CASSLWTHGRGYTF	TGTGCCAGCAGCTTGTGGACCCACGGGAGAGGCTACACCTTC
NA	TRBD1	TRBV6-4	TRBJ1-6	CASSTGAYNSPLHF	TGTGCCAGCAGCACAGGGGCCTATAATTCACCCCTCCACTTT
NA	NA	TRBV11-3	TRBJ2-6	CASSPGGSGANVLTF	TGTGCCAGCAGCCCCGGAGGATCTGGGGCCAACGTCCTGACTTTC
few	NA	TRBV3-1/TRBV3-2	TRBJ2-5	CASSQGGPYQETQYF	TGTGCCAGCAGCCAGGGTGGGCCGTACCAAGAGACCCAGTACTTC
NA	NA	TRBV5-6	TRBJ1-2	CASSRTVVGYTF	TGTGCCAGCAGCAGGACAGTCGTGGGCTACACCTTC
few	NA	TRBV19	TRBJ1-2	CASSITQGNGYTF	TGTGCCAGTAGTATAACACAGGGAAATGGCTACACCTTC
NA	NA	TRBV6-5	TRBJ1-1	CASSSNRAATEAFF	TGTGCCAGCAGTTCCAACAGGGCCGCCACTGAAGCTTTCTTT
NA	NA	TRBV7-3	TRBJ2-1	CANPVGGADNEQFF	TGTGCCAATCCGGTTGGGGGCGCCGACAATGAGCAGTTCTTC
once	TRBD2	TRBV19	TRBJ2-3	CASSEGLAKTDTQYF	TGTGCCAGTAGCGAGGGACTAGCCAAGACAGATACGCAGTATTTT
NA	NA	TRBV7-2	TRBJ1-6	CASSLDPGPSPLHF	TGTGCCAGCAGCTTAGATCCGGGTCCTTCACCCCTCCACTTT
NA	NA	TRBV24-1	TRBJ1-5	CATSDLGLRRGGSQPQHF	TGTGCCACCAGTGATTTGGGGCTCCGCAGGGGAGGGAGTCAGCCCCAGCATTTT
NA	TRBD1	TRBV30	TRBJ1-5	CAYQGARNQPQHF	TGTGCCTACCAGGGGGCGCGGAATCAGCCCCAGCATTTT
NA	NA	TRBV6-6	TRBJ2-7	CASSPPGSSYEQYF	TGTGCCAGCAGTCCCCCGGGGTCCTCCTACGAGCAGTACTTC
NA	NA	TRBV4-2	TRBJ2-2	CASSLPGHSTGELFF	TGTGCCAGCAGCCTCCCGGGACATTCCACCGGGGAGCTGTTTTTT
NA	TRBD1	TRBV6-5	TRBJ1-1	CASSYRDRATEAFF	TGTGCCAGCAGTTACCGGGACAGGGCCACTGAAGCTTTCTTT
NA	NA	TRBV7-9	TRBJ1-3	CASSPYSGNTIYF	TGTGCCAGCAGCCCATACTCAGGAAACACCATATATTTT
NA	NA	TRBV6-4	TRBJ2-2	CASSPSGLSAGELFF	TGTGCCAGCAGCCCCAGCGGGCTGTCGGCCGGGGAGCTGTTTTTT
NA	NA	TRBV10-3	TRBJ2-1	CAISESTGEQFF	TGTGCCATCAGTGAGTCAACAGGTGAGCAGTTCTTC
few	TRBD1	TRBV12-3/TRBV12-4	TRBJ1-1	CASRDRDAEAFF	TGTGCCAGTCGGGACAGGGATGCTGAAGCTTTCTTT
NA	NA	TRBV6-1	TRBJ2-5	CASSEGVGGGTETQYF	TGTGCCAGCAGTGAGGGTGTTGGGGGCGGCACAGAGACCCAGTACTTC